Reported below is one TCR beta chain. The target antigen is unknown. V lost 7 bases to trimming and J lost 7 bases, with 8 bases between them. The CDR3 is made up of 10 amino acids. The germline gives CDR1 MRHNA, CDR2 SNTAGT. TCRdb keeps only in-frame clones here, not all; method: immunoSEQ multiplex PCR. Of around 2.1 million clones listed, approximately 94% are singletons. This specimen comes from a study of shared clonotypes between healthy human individuals. Study conclusions and caveats: Sampling covered blood only; tissue repertoires likely differ.

This clonotype was obtained from a man younger than 35 in good health. This chain joins TRBV6-4 and TRBJ2-7; D remains unclear. The sequenced sample was naive CD4+ T cells sorted from blood. The subset here: CD45RA+ positively selected. CDR3 region: CASTCREQYF. Written as DNA, the CDR3 is TGTGCCAGCACCTGTCGGGAGCAGTACTTC.